The clone carrying this T cell receptor beta chain was seen more than once but under ten times. Its specificity is unknown. The sample comes from a study of beta chain features in type 1 diabetes. cDNA synthesis used the whole RNA isolate, giving expressed TCRB sequences. Produced via immunoSEQ multiplex PCR; TCRdb's table is partial and in-frame only. Of roughly 150,000 clones in the sample, approximately 8.1% were seen once. General study results and limits: Researchers reported that naive, central memory and Treg TCRB repertoires appeared more similar in patients than in healthy donors.

V shed 5 bases, J shed 5 bases, and the junction held 8 bases outside the gene matches. CDR1 ENHRY and CDR2 SYGVKD come from the germline V gene. The CDR3 has 14 residues. Sequencing was done on a sample of central memory CD4+ T cells from blood. The TCR was taken from a man younger than 35 in good health. This rearrangement joins TRBV10-3 to TRBJ2-7; 8 bases fit TRBD1. CDR3 bases: TGTGCCATCAGTCGGGGGACAGGAGGGGACGAGCAGTACTTC. Its protein product is CAISRGTGGDEQYF.